The clone carrying this T cell receptor (beta chain) has a count of ten or more. Its antigen is not known. The data originate from a study of T cells after yellow fever vaccination. General study findings and limits: Researchers noted that a small share of clonotypes showed up in both CD4 and CD8 compartments.

CDR1 and CDR2 from the germline V gene are SGDLS and YYNGEE. Trimming removed 4 bases from V and 3 bases from J, with 19 bases in between. CDR3 length: 17 residues. TCRdb recomputed calls from the 5' RACE reads with MiXCR, one row per CDR3 protein. The sample lists some 300,000 distinct CDR3 sequences, 3.6% occurring once. Sequences were derived from PBMCs, sampled on the day of the yellow fever booster vaccination. The rearrangement uses TRBV9 and TRBJ2-2; D not certain. This TCR came from a young man who received the YFV17D yellow fever vaccine. CDR3 DNA: TGTGCCAGCAGCTCCCCCCCAGGCCGTAGGGACACCGGGGAGCTGTTTTTT. Its protein is CASSSPPGRRDTGELFF. The entire variable domain, with the rest obtained from reference TRBV9 and TRBJ2-2, is as follows: DSGVTQTPKHLITATGQRVTLRCSPRSGDLSVYWYQQSLDQGLQFLIQYYNGEERAKGNILERFSAQQFPDLHSELNLSSLELGDSALYFCASSSPPGRRDTGELFFGEGSRLTVL.